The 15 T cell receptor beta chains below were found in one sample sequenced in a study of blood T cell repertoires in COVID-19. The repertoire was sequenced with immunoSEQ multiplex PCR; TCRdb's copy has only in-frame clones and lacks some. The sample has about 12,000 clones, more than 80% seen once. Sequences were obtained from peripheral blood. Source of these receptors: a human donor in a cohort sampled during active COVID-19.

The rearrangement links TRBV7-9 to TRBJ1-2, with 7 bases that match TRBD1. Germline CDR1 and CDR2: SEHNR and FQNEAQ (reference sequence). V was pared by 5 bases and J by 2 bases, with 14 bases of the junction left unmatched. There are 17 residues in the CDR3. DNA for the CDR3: TGTGCCAGCAGCCGTAACCTCAGGGGGACGGAAAACTATGGCTACACCTTC. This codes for CASSRNLRGTENYGYTF. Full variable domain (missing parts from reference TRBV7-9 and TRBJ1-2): DTGVSQNPRHKITKRGQNVTFRCDPISEHNRLYWYRQTLGQGPEFLTYFQNEAQLEKSRLLSDRFSAERPKGSFSTLEIQRTEQGDSAMYLCASSRNLRGTENYGYTFGSGTRLTVV.

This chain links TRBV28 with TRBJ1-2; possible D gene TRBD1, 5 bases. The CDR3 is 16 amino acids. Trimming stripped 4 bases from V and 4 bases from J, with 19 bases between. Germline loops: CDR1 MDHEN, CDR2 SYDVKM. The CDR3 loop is CASSYFGSPGGYGYTF. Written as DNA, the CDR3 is TGTGCCAGCAGTTATTTTGGTAGTCCCGGGGGCTATGGCTACACCTTC.

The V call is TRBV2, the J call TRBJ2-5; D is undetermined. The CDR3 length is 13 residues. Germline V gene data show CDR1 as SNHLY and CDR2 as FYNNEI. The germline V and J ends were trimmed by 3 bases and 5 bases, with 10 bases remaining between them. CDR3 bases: TGTGCCAGCAGTGAGAGGAGCGTTGAGACCCAGTACTTC. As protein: CASSERSVETQYF.

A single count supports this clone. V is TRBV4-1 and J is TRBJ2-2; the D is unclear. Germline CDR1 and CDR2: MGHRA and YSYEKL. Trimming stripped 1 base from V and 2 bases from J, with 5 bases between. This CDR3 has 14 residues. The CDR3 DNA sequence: TGCGCCAGCAGCCAAGGGGCCAACACCGGGGAGCTGTTTTTT. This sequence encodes CASSQGANTGELFF.

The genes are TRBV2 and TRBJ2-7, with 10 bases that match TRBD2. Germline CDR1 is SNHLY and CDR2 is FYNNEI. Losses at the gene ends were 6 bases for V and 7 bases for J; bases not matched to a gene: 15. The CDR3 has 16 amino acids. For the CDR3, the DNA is TGTGCCAGCAGACCAGGGAATGCTAGCGGGAGAAGGGAGCAGTACTTC. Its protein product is CASRPGNASGRREQYF.

CDR3 nucleotide sequence: TGTGCCAGCAGCCCGCCGCTCCGACTAGCGGGAGGGCGGTACGAGCAGTACTTC. It codes for CASSPPLRLAGGRYEQYF. The chain joins TRBV7-8 to TRBJ2-7; 14 nucleotides agree with TRBD2. Trimming removed 5 bases from V and 4 bases from J; junction bases left unmatched: 13. The CDR3 spans 18 residues. The germline V gene encodes CDR1 SGHVS and CDR2 FQNEAQ. Full variable domain (missing parts from reference TRBV7-8 and TRBJ2-7): GAGVSQSPRYKVAKRGQDVALRCDPISGHVSLFWYQQALGQGPEFLTYFQNEAQLDKSGLPSDRFFAERPEGSVSTLKIQRTQQEDSAVYLCASSPPLRLAGGRYEQYFGPGTRLTVT.

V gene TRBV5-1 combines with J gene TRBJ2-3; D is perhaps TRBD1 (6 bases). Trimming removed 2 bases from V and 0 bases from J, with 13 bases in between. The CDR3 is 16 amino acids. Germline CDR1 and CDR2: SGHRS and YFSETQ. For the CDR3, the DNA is TGCGCCAGCAGCTTAGGGGGTAGAACTAGCACAGATACGCAGTATTTT. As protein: CASSLGGRTSTDTQYF. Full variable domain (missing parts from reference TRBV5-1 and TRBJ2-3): KAGVTQTPRYLIKTRGQQVTLSCSPISGHRSVSWYQQTPGQGLQFLFEYFSETQRNKGNFPGRFSGRQFSNSRSEMNVSTLELGDSALYLCASSLGGRTSTDTQYFGPGTRLTVL.

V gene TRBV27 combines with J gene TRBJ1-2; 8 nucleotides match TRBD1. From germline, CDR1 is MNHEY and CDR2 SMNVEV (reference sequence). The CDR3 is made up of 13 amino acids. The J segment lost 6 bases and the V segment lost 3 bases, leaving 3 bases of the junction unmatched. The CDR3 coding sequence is TGTGCCAGCAGTTTCCGACAGGGGAATGGCTACACCTTC. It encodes CASSFRQGNGYTF.

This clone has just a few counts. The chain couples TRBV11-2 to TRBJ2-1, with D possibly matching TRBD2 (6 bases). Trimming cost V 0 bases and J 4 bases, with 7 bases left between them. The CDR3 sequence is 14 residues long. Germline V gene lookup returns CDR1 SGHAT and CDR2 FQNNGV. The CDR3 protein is CASSLDGGYNEQFF. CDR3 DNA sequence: TGTGCCAGCAGCTTAGACGGGGGATACAATGAGCAGTTCTTC.

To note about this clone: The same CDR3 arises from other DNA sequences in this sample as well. As DNA, the CDR3 is TGTGCCAGTATGAGGATATCGGGGAAGGGTGAAGCTTTCTTT. Translation: CASMRISGKGEAFF. The chain uses TRBV19 and TRBJ1-1; no reliable D call. There are 14 residues in the CDR3. Trimming pared 7 bases from V and 7 bases from J, leaving 19 bases between. In germline, CDR1 is LNHDA, CDR2 SQIVND (reference sequence).

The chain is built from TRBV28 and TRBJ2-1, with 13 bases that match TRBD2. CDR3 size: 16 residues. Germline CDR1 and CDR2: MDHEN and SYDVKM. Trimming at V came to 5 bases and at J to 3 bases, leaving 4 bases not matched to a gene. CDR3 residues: CASSRTSGRVYNEQFF. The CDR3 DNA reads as TGTGCCAGCAGTCGAACTAGCGGGAGGGTCTACAATGAGCAGTTCTTC.

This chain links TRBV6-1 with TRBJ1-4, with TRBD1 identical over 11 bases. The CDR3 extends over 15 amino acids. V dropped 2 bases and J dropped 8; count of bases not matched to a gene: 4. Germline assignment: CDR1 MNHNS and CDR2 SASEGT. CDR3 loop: CASSERTGGSEKLFF. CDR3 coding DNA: TGTGCCAGCAGTGAAAGGACAGGGGGCAGCGAAAAACTGTTTTTT.

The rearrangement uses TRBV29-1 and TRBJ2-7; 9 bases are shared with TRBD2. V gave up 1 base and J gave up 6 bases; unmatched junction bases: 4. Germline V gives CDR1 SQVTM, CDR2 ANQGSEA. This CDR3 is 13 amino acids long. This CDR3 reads CSVEGSGSGEQYF. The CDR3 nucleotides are TGCAGCGTTGAAGGTAGCGGGAGCGGCGAGCAGTACTTC.

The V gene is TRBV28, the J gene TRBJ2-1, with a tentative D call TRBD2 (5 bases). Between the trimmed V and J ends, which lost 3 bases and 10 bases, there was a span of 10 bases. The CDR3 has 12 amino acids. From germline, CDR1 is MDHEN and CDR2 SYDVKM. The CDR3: CASSLYEREQFF. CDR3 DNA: TGTGCCAGCAGTTTGTATGAGCGGGAGCAGTTCTTC.

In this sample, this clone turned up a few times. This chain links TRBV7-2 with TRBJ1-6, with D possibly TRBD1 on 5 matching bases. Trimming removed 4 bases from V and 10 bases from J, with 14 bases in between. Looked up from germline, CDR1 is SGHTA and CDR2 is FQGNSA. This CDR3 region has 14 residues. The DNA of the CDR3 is TGTGCCAGCAGCTGGGGGGGGAACGAATCACCCCTCCACTTT. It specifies CASSWGGNESPLHF.